This entry lists 14 T cell receptor beta chains sequenced from one sample in a study of human T cells and chemical hapten exposure. As to time point: patch test 1, 2 weeks after DPC sensitization. As for treatment: therapeutic diphenylcyclopropenone sensitization with weekly scalp DPC. TCRdb recomputed calls from the RACE reads with MiXCR, one row per CDR3 protein. The sample has over 85,000 distinct CDR3 sequences, under 15% seen once. This material consisted of whole blood, taken in connection with sensitization to the hapten diphenylcyclopropenone (DPC). The receptor source for this set is a woman aged 40 to 50 with alopecia areata. Some clones in this sample may be carry-over from other donors' samples.

The chain combines TRBV27 with TRBJ2-2, with D unresolved. There are 13 residues in the CDR3. The germline V gene has CDR1 MNHEY and CDR2 SMNVEV (reference sequence). V lost 3 bases and J 3 bases, leaving 5 bases between the germline ends. Written as DNA, the CDR3 is TGTGCCAGCAGTTTTTCATACACCGGGGAGCTGTTTTTT. Residues: CASSFSYTGELFF.

This clonotype showed up many times. This chain joins TRBV6-2 or TRBV6-3 and TRBJ2-6, with D unresolved. V gave up 6 bases and J gave up 0 bases, with 9 bases separating them. The CDR3 contains 15 residues. The V gene's germline CDR1 is MNHEY and CDR2 SVGEGT. CDR3 DNA: TGTGCCAGCAGCTTCGTAATCTCTGGGGCCAACGTCCTGACTTTC. It codes for CASSFVISGANVLTF.

The chain carries TRBV4-2 and TRBJ1-2; the match to TRBD1 covers 9 bases. Germline CDR1 LGHNA, CDR2 YNFKEQ. The CDR3 totals 17 residues. Unmatched junction bases numbered 11, after V lost 3 bases and J lost 3 bases. The CDR3 is CASSQDPAQGADYGYTF. CDR3 bases: TGTGCCAGCAGCCAGGACCCCGCACAGGGGGCCGACTATGGCTACACCTTC.

This clonotype was observed at least ten times. The chain recombines TRBV27 with TRBJ2-4, with D perhaps TRBD2 (5 bases). The V end was cut by 6 bases, the J end by 9 bases, with 15 bases between. The CDR3 is made up of 13 amino acids. The V gene's germline CDR1 is MNHEY and CDR2 SMNVEV (reference sequence). CDR3 nucleotides: TGTGCCAGCAGCCCGTCCGGGGAACGCATTCAGTACTTC. Protein: CASSPSGERIQYF.

This clonotype occurred many times. The chain employs TRBV19 and TRBJ2-1; 10 bases are a match to TRBD2. The V gene's germline CDR1 is LNHDA and CDR2 SQIVND (reference sequence). The junction had 9 bases not matched to a gene; V was cut back by 3 bases and J by 10 bases. The CDR3 has 15 amino acids. The CDR3, as DNA: TGTGCCAGTAGTATGGGCCTAGCGGGAGACGGGGAGCAGTTCTTC. It yields the protein CASSMGLAGDGEQFF.

This chain uses TRBV19 with TRBJ2-3; 9 positions match TRBD2. Germline V gives CDR1 LNHDA, CDR2 SQIVND (reference sequence). The CDR3 totals 16 residues. The ends lost 3 bases at V and 6 bases at J; junction bases unmatched: 10. The CDR3 bases are TGTGCCAGTAGTATCACGTTTAGCGGGAGTGGTGATACGCAGTATTTT. Translation gives CASSITFSGSGDTQYF.

This clonotype showed up just a few times. V and J are TRBV21-1 and TRBJ1-1. TRBV21-1 is listed as a pseudogene. The CDR3 extends over 14 amino acids. The CDR3 reads CASSKFAENTEAFF. CDR3 DNA sequence: TGTGCCAGCAGCAAATTTGCAGAAAACACTGAAGCTTTCTTT.

This clonotype turned up a few times. The V and J genes are TRBV2 and TRBJ2-4; the match to TRBD2 covers 14 bases. Germline values: CDR1 SNHLY, CDR2 FYNNEI. The CDR3 loop spans 13 amino acids. Trimming took 8 bases from V and 7 from J; bases not matched to a gene: 1. The CDR3 DNA reads as TGTGCCAGCGGGACTAGCGGGAGCAACATTCAGTACTTC. It specifies CASGTSGSNIQYF.

The chain's CDR3 is CASSLRPGIGNTIYF. The CDR3 DNA reads TGTGCCAGCAGTTTAAGGCCAGGGATTGGAAACACCATATATTTT. V gene TRBV12-3 or TRBV12-4 combines with J gene TRBJ1-3; D perhaps matches TRBD1 (5 bases). The CDR3 loop spans 15 amino acids. V dropped 2 bases and J dropped 3 bases, with 11 bases sitting between them.

This clonotype was seen at least ten times. This rearrangement joins TRBV27 to TRBJ2-7; TRBD2 aligns across 10 bases. J lost 6 bases, V lost 3 bases, and 2 bases had no gene match. The CDR3 extends over 13 amino acids. The germline gives CDR1 MNHEY, CDR2 SMNVEV (reference sequence). The CDR3 bases are TGTGCCAGCAGTTTTATAGCGGGAGGCGAGCAGTACTTC. It codes for CASSFIAGGEQYF.

J is TRBJ1-3 and V is TRBV28; 8 bases fit TRBD1. Germline lookup yields CDR1 MDHEN and CDR2 SYDVKM. V dropped 6 bases and J dropped 0; count of bases not matched to a gene: 10. The CDR3 has 17 amino acids. The CDR3 nucleotides are TGTGCCAGCAGCCGATCCCGGGACAGGATCTCTGGAAACACCATATATTTT. It is translated as CASSRSRDRISGNTIYF.

This clonotype was observed a few times. This sequence joins TRBV27 and TRBJ1-6; 7 bases align to TRBD1. This CDR3 spans 16 amino acids. The germline CDR1 and CDR2 sequences are MNHEY and SMNVEV (reference sequence). Germline trimming cut 2 bases from V and 6 bases from J; bases unmatched to any gene: 7. The CDR3 spells CASSLRPTGLNSPLHF. DNA for the CDR3: TGTGCCAGCAGTTTACGACCGACAGGGCTTAATTCACCCCTCCACTTT.

This clonotype occurred many times. The rearrangement uses TRBV28 and TRBJ1-1, with 10 bases that match TRBD1. V gave up 6 bases and J gave up 0 bases; unmatched junction bases: 13. Germline V gene data show CDR1 as MDHEN and CDR2 as SYDVKM. This CDR3 comprises 18 residues. The DNA of the CDR3 is TGTGCCAGCAGCCCCGACAGGGGGCACCTCCGCGTGAACACTGAAGCTTTCTTT. This gives the protein CASSPDRGHLRVNTEAFF.

This clonotype was seen many times. The rearrangement uses TRBV7-3 and TRBJ2-1; 10 bases fit TRBD2. Losses at the gene ends were 5 bases for V and 3 bases for J; bases not matched to a gene: 4. Germline V gene data show CDR1 as SGHTA and CDR2 as FQGTGA. This CDR3 is built from 15 residues. The CDR3 DNA reads TGTGCCAGCAGCCGAGCTAGCGGGAGCTACAATGAGCAGTTCTTC. It yields the protein CASSRASGSYNEQFF.